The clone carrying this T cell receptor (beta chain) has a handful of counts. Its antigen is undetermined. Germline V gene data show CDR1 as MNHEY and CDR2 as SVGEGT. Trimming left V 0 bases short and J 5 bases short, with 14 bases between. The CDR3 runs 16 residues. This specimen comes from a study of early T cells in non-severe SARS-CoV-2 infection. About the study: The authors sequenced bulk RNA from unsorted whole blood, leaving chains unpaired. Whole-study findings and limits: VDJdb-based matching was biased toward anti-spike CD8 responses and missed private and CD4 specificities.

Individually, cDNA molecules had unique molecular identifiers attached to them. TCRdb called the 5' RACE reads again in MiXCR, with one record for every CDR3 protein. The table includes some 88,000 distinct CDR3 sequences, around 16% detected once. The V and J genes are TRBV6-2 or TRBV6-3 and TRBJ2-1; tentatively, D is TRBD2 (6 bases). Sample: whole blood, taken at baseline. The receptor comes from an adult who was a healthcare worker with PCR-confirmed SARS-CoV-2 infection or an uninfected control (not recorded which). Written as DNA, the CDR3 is TGTGCCAGCAGTTACTCTCGGAGGGGTGCGGACAATGAGCAGTTCTTC. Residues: CASSYSRRGADNEQFF.